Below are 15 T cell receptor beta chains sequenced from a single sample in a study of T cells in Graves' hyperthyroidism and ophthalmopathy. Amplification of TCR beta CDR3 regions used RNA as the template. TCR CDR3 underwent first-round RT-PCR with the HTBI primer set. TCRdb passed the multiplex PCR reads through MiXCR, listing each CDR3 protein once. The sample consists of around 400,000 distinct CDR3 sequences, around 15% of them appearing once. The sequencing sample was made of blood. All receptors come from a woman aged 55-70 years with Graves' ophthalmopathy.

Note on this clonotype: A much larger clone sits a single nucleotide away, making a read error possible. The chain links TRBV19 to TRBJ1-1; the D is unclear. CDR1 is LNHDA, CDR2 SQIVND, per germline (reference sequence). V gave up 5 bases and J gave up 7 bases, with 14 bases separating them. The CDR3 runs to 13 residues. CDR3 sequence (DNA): TGTGCCAGTAGTGCGGGCCGAGAAGGTGAAGCTTTCTTT. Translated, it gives CASSAGREGEAFF.

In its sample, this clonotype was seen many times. The CDR3 sequence is CASSSGGGETQYF. For the CDR3, the DNA is TGTGCCAGCAGTTCCGGGGGAGGGGAGACCCAGTACTTC. The rearrangement links TRBV12-3 or TRBV12-4 to TRBJ2-5, with 7 positions matching TRBD2. J was trimmed by 5 bases and V by 4 bases; bases with no gene match: 4. The length of the CDR3 is 13 residues.

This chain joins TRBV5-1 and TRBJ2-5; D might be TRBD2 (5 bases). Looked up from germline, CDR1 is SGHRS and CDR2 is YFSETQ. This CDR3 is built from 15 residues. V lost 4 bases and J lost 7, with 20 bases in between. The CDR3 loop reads CASSPLGLPRGTQYF. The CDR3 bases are TGCGCCAGCAGCCCGCTGGGTCTTCCTCGGGGGACCCAGTACTTC.

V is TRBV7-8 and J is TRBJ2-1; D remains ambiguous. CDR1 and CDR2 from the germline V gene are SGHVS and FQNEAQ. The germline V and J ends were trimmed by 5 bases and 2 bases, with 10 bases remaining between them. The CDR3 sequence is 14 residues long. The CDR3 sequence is CASSVRVTYNEQFF. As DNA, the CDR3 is TGTGCCAGCAGCGTCCGGGTTACCTACAATGAGCAGTTCTTC. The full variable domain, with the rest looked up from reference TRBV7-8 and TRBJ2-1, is GAGVSQSPRYKVAKRGQDVALRCDPISGHVSLFWYQQALGQGPEFLTYFQNEAQLDKSGLPSDRFFAERPEGSVSTLKIQRTQQEDSAVYLCASSVRVTYNEQFFGPGTRLTVL.

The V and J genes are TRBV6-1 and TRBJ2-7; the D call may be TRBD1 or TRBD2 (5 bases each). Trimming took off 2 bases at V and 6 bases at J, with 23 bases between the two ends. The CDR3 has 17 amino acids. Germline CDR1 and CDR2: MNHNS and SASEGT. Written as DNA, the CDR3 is TGTGCCAGCAGTGAACGGCCGGGGCCGGGACCACGCGGCGAGCAGTACTTC. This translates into CASSERPGPGPRGEQYF.

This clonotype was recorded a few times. CDR3 in DNA: TGTGCCAGCAGGGGCTTTTGGCCGAACGTCGAAAACATTCAGTACTTC. This sequence encodes CASRGFWPNVENIQYF. The chain uses TRBV6-1 and TRBJ2-4; D call uncertain. V was clipped by 6 bases and J by 5 bases, with 20 bases between them. CDR1 MNHNS and CDR2 SASEGT come from the germline V gene. The CDR3 contains 16 residues.

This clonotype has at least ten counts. CDR3 in DNA: TGCAGTGCCGACAGGGTGAACACTGAAGCTTTCTTT. Its translation: CSADRVNTEAFF. The rearrangement links TRBV20-1 to TRBJ1-1; TRBD1 aligns across 7 bases. The CDR3 runs to 12 residues. V shed 6 bases, J shed 0 bases, and the junction held 1 base outside the gene matches. Germline values: CDR1 DFQATT, CDR2 SNEGSKA (reference sequence).

CDR3 sequence (DNA): TGTGCCTCCCCTAGCGGGAGGGGAGATACGCAGTATTTT. Protein product: CASPSGRGDTQYF. V gene TRBV2 combines with J gene TRBJ2-3; 12 bases map to TRBD2. With 11 bases clipped from V and 5 bases from J, the junction kept 5 bases outside the gene matches. The germline V gene encodes CDR1 SNHLY and CDR2 FYNNEI. CDR3 length: 13 amino acids.

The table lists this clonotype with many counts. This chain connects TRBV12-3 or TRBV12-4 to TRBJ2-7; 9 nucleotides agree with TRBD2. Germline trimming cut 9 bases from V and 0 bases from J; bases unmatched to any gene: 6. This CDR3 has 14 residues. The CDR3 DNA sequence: TGTGCCAGTCAATCTAGCGGGGCCTCCTACGAGCAGTACTTC. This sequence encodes CASQSSGASYEQYF.

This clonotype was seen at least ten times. CDR3 region: CASSFTVPYEQYF. The CDR3 nucleotides read TGTGCCAGCAGTTTTACAGTACCCTACGAGCAGTACTTC. The rearrangement uses TRBV28 and TRBJ2-7, with D unresolved. There are 13 residues in the CDR3. CDR1 is MDHEN, CDR2 SYDVKM, per germline. The V gene lost 3 bases and the J gene lost 2 bases, with 8 bases spanning the gap.

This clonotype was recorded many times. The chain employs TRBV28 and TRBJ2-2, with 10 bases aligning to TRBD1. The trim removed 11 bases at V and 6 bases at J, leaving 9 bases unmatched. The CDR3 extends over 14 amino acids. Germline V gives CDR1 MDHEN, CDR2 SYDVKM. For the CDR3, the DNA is TGTGCCGTCGACCGGGACAGGGGCTCCGGGGAGCTGTTTTTT. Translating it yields CAVDRDRGSGELFF.

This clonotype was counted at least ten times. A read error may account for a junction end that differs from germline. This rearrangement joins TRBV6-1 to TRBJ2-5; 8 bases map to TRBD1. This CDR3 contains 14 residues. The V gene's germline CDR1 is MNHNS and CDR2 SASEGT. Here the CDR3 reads CASRDRGGQETQYF. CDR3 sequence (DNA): TGTGCCAGCCGTGACAGGGGTGGCCAAGAGACCCAGTACTTC.

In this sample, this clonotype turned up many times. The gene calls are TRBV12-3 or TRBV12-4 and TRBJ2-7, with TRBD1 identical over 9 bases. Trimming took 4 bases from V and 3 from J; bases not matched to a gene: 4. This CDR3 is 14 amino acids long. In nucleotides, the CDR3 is TGTGCCAGCAGTTGGGGACAGGGCCGCTACGAGCAGTACTTC. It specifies CASSWGQGRYEQYF.

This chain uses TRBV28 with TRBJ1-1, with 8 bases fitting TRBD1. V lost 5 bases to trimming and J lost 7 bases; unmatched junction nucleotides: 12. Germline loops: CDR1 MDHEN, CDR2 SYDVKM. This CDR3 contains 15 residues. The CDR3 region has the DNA TGTGCCAGCAGTCCCAGGACAGGGATGCAGGGTGAAGCTTTCTTT. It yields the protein CASSPRTGMQGEAFF.

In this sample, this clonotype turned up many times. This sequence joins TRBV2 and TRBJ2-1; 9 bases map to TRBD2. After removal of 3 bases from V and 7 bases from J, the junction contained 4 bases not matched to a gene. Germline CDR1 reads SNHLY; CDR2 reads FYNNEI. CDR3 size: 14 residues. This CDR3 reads CASSDRGRANEQFF. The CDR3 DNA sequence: TGTGCCAGCAGTGACCGCGGGAGGGCGAATGAGCAGTTCTTC.